These 27 T cell receptor beta chains share one sample of origin, sequenced in a study of naive and memory T cell subsets. The beta constant-region primer was an equimolar mix of two oligonucleotides covering TRBC1 and TRBC2. TCRdb used MiXCR to reprocess the UMI-ligation and nested PCR reads, holding one entry per CDR3 protein. The sample lists 77,000 or so distinct CDR3 sequences; over 10% were seen once. The specimen sequenced was central memory CD4+ T cells from blood. Receptors originate from a human donor in good health.

This clonotype appeared a few times. The J gene is TRBJ1-1, the V gene TRBV2; 12 bases are shared with TRBD1. Germline-derived CDR1 and CDR2 are SNHLY and FYNNEI. CDR3 size: 16 residues. Germline trimming cut 3 bases from V and 1 base from J; bases unmatched to any gene: 3. The CDR3 is CASSEGTGGANTEAFF. CDR3 bases: TGTGCCAGCAGTGAGGGGACAGGGGGCGCGAACACTGAAGCTTTCTTT.

This chain links TRBV7-8 with TRBJ1-5; maybe TRBD1 (6 bases). The CDR3 covers 15 residues. V shed 6 bases and J shed 2 bases, with 14 bases lying between them. In germline, CDR1 is SGHVS, CDR2 FQNEAQ. As DNA, the CDR3 is TGTGCCAGCAGTCAAACAGGGCCTCGCAATCAGCCCCAGCATTTT. The encoded protein is CASSQTGPRNQPQHF.

This clonotype was observed many times. The chain links TRBV5-1 to TRBJ2-1; 7 bases are shared with TRBD2. Per germline, CDR1 SGHRS and CDR2 YFSETQ. This CDR3 comprises 16 residues. V dropped 4 bases and J dropped 8; count of bases not matched to a gene: 15. CDR3 DNA sequence: TGCGCCAGCAGCCCTCTGCCGAGCGGGGCCGGTCATGAGCAGTTCTTC. The encoded protein is CASSPLPSGAGHEQFF. Supplemented by reference TRBV5-1 and TRBJ2-1, the full variable domain reads KAGVTQTPRYLIKTRGQQVTLSCSPISGHRSVSWYQQTPGQGLQFLFEYFSETQRNKGNFPGRFSGRQFSNSRSEMNVSTLELGDSALYLCASSPLPSGAGHEQFFGPGTRLTVL.

This rearrangement joins TRBV12-3 or TRBV12-4 to TRBJ2-1; no clear D gene. The CDR3 totals 15 residues. V lost 3 bases and J 4 bases, leaving 13 bases between the germline ends. The CDR3 nucleotides read TGTGCCAGCAGTTTTAACGTGGACGGTTACAATGAGCAGTTCTTC. The encoded protein is CASSFNVDGYNEQFF.

This clonotype was counted a few times. The chain carries TRBV2 and TRBJ2-2; 11 bases map to TRBD2. V was pared by 6 bases and J by 7 bases, with 10 bases of the junction left unmatched. Germline V gene data show CDR1 as SNHLY and CDR2 as FYNNEI. CDR3 length: 16 residues. CDR3 region: CASRRTSGCWGGELFF. In DNA, the CDR3 is TGTGCCAGCAGAAGGACTAGCGGGTGTTGGGGCGGGGAGCTGTTTTTT.

This clonotype was seen at least ten times. Written as DNA, the CDR3 is TGTGCCAGCAGTGATTCAGGGGGCCGCTTCTATGGCTACACCTTC. Amino acids: CASSDSGGRFYGYTF. This chain joins TRBV25-1 and TRBJ1-2, with 8 bases aligning to TRBD1. Germline CDR1 is MGHDK and CDR2 is SYGVNS. The CDR3 has 15 residues. V was clipped by 3 bases and J by 4 bases; unmatched bases: 7.

This clonotype was seen at least ten times. V and J are TRBV4-3 and TRBJ2-6; D might be TRBD1 (6 bases). V lost 4 bases and J 0 bases, leaving 13 bases between the germline ends. The germline V gene encodes CDR1 LGHNA and CDR2 YSLEER. The CDR3 totals 17 residues. The CDR3 loop reads CASSPQGASSGANVLTF. DNA of the CDR3: TGCGCCAGCAGCCCACAGGGAGCGAGCTCTGGGGCCAACGTCCTGACTTTC.

This clonotype was found a few times. This sequence joins TRBV28 and TRBJ1-2; D call uncertain. The V gene lost 5 bases and the J gene lost 3 bases, with 7 bases spanning the gap. The germline CDR1 and CDR2 sequences are MDHEN and SYDVKM. This CDR3 has 12 residues. CDR3 sequence reads: CASSRRDYGYTF. The CDR3 nucleotides are TGTGCCAGCAGTCGGCGAGACTATGGCTACACCTTC.

Comments on this clonotype: An end of the junction does not agree with germline; a read error may underlie this. J is TRBJ2-7 and V is TRBV7-2; 7 positions match TRBD2. The CDR3 has 12 amino acids. The germline gives CDR1 SGHTA, CDR2 FQGNSA. The CDR3 DNA reads TGTGCCAGCAGCTTGGCCCGGGACTACTGGAACTTC. Its translation: CASSLARDYWNF.

This clonotype was seen many times. V and J are TRBV6-2 or TRBV6-3 and TRBJ2-7, with 8 bases identical to TRBD1. This CDR3 spans 15 amino acids. Losses at the gene ends were 4 bases for V and 5 bases for J; bases not matched to a gene: 10. In germline, CDR1 is MNHEY, CDR2 SVGEGT. The CDR3 DNA reads as TGTGCCAGCAGTTCATACAGGGGGTACGTCGACGAGCAGTACTTC. Translation gives CASSSYRGYVDEQYF.

At least ten counts were recorded for this clonotype. The CDR3 is CASSLGQNYGYTF. The CDR3 region has the DNA TGTGCCAGCAGCCTAGGACAAAACTATGGCTACACCTTC. The rearrangement joins TRBV5-4 to TRBJ1-2, with a possible D match to TRBD1 (5 bases). The germline CDR1 and CDR2 sequences are SGHNT and YYREEE (reference sequence). Between the trimmed V and J ends, which lost 4 bases and 2 bases, there was a span of 9 bases. The CDR3 is made up of 13 amino acids.

The gene calls are TRBV12-3 or TRBV12-4 and TRBJ2-6; D might be TRBD2 (5 bases). The CDR3 extends over 15 amino acids. V gave up 6 bases and J gave up 2 bases, with 11 bases separating them. Written as DNA, the CDR3 is TGTGCCAGCAGCCAGGAGGCAACTGGGGCCAACGTCCTGACTTTC. Protein: CASSQEATGANVLTF.

The chain uses TRBV15 and TRBJ1-4; possible D gene TRBD1, 5 bases. V lost 1 base, J lost 7 bases, and 13 bases lay in between. Germline assignment: CDR1 LNHNV and CDR2 YYDKDF (reference sequence). This CDR3 region has 15 residues. The CDR3 sequence: CATSRVPGTGEKLFF. The DNA of the CDR3 is TGTGCCACCAGCAGAGTTCCTGGGACGGGTGAAAAACTGTTTTTT.

CDR3 amino acids: CASSLFARAASFMNNEQFF. DNA of the CDR3: TGTGCCAGCAGCTTGTTTGCGCGTGCGGCCAGCTTTATGAACAATGAGCAGTTCTTC. The V and J genes are TRBV5-4 and TRBJ2-1; D call uncertain. The V and J ends lost 1 base and 5 bases respectively, with 25 bases between them. The CDR3 has 19 residues. CDR1 is SGHNT and CDR2 is YYREEE in the germline V gene (reference sequence).

The rearrangement uses TRBV29-1 and TRBJ2-7; 8 bases are a match to TRBD2. With 3 bases clipped from V and 2 bases from J, the junction kept 9 bases outside the gene matches. The CDR3 has 15 residues. Germline V gene lookup returns CDR1 SQVTM and CDR2 ANQGSEA. The CDR3 region has the DNA TGCAGCGTTGAGGGACCGGGACTAGACCCCTACGAGCAGTACTTC. Translation gives CSVEGPGLDPYEQYF.

The V call is TRBV20-1, the J call TRBJ1-5; D not resolved. Germline CDR1 is DFQATT and CDR2 is SNEGSKA (reference sequence). This CDR3 comprises 13 residues. With 0 bases removed from V and 6 bases from J, the gap between germline ends came to 9 bases. The CDR3 loop is CSARERPGQPQHF. CDR3 DNA sequence: TGCAGTGCTAGAGAACGGCCGGGTCAGCCCCAGCATTTT.

J is TRBJ1-5 and V is TRBV4-3, with D perhaps TRBD1 (6 bases). The V end was cut by 0 bases, the J end by 5 bases, with 11 bases between. Germline lookup yields CDR1 LGHNA and CDR2 YSLEER. CDR3 length: 15 residues. The CDR3 DNA follows: TGCGCCAGCAGCCAAGATGGGGGGGGGCATCAGCCCCAGCATTTT. Amino acid sequence: CASSQDGGGHQPQHF.

This clonotype was detected many times. CDR3 sequence: CASSLVFSASGRFDEQFF. DNA for the CDR3: TGTGCCAGCAGCTTAGTTTTCTCGGCTAGCGGGAGGTTCGATGAGCAGTTCTTC. This chain uses TRBV11-3 with TRBJ2-1, with 11 bases aligning to TRBD2. The CDR3 is made up of 18 amino acids. The V and J ends lost 1 base and 8 bases, in that order; junction bases with no gene match: 13. Germline CDR1 and CDR2: SGHNT and YENEEA.

This sequence joins TRBV28 and TRBJ2-1; the D gene is possibly TRBD2 (6 bases). The CDR3 runs to 15 residues. Looked up from germline, CDR1 is MDHEN and CDR2 is SYDVKM. Trimming cost V 9 bases and J 8 bases, with 23 bases left between them. The CDR3 loop is CASTKERVAGYEQFF. The CDR3 nucleotides read TGTGCCAGTACTAAGGAGCGGGTAGCTGGGTATGAGCAGTTCTTC.

A remark on this clonotype: Being one base from a much bigger clone, this may be a read error. The CDR3 is CASSRPEGEQFF. The CDR3 DNA reads as TGCGCCAGCTCTCGCCCGGAGGGTGAGCAGTTCTTC. J is TRBJ2-1 and V is TRBV10-1, with D maybe TRBD2 (6 bases). The ends were cut back, 8 bases at V and 9 bases at J, with 14 bases in the middle. CDR3 length: 12 amino acids. The germline V gene encodes CDR1 WNHNN and CDR2 SYGVQD (reference sequence).

This clonotype was counted many times. The rearrangement joins TRBV12-3 or TRBV12-4 to TRBJ2-1, with D hard to call. Trimming took off 3 bases at V and 5 bases at J, with 8 bases between the two ends. The CDR3 has 13 amino acids. The CDR3 loop is CASSFEPHNEQFF. The CDR3 nucleotides read TGTGCCAGCAGTTTTGAGCCCCACAATGAGCAGTTCTTC.

This clonotype was counted ten times or more. This sequence joins TRBV28 and TRBJ2-1, with TRBD2 matching over 16 bases. The CDR3 totals 18 residues. Germline V gene sequence: CDR1 MDHEN, CDR2 SYDVKM. J was trimmed by 9 bases and V by 5 bases; bases with no gene match: 13. CDR3 protein: CASSPHGTSGRARGEQFF. The CDR3 nucleotides read TGTGCCAGCAGTCCCCACGGGACTAGCGGGAGGGCCAGGGGTGAGCAGTTCTTC.

This chain uses TRBV24-1 with TRBJ1-2; possibly TRBD1 for D (6 bases). Trimming took 4 bases from V and 5 from J, leaving 16 bases between them. This CDR3 is built from 15 residues. The germline V gene encodes CDR1 KGHDR and CDR2 SFDVKD. CDR3 protein: CATSDTTGGAYGYTF. The CDR3 nucleotides are TGTGCCACCAGTGACACGACAGGTGGGGCATATGGCTACACCTTC.

The chain joins TRBV7-9 to TRBJ2-2, with TRBD2 identical over 14 bases. The CDR3 totals 19 residues. From germline, CDR1 is SEHNR and CDR2 FQNEAQ (reference sequence). J gave up 4 bases and V 3 bases, and 10 bases lay outside the gene matches. The CDR3 DNA is TGTGCCAGCAGCTTTGGACTAGCGGGAGGTGATGTGGTCACCGGGGAGCTGTTTTTT. Translated: CASSFGLAGGDVVTGELFF.

This chain joins TRBV29-1 and TRBJ1-2, with TRBD1 as a possible D gene (5 bases). In germline, CDR1 is SQVTM, CDR2 ANQGSEA. The germline V and J ends were trimmed by 3 bases and 4 bases, with 12 bases remaining between them. The CDR3 contains 13 residues. The CDR3 bases are TGCAGCGTTGATCTGGGGGACGGCTATGGCTACACCTTC. This sequence encodes CSVDLGDGYGYTF.

There are many counts of this clonotype. This rearrangement joins TRBV6-1 to TRBJ2-6; the D is unclear. V gave up 8 bases and J gave up 2 bases, with 4 bases separating them. The length of the CDR3 is 12 residues. The germline CDR1 and CDR2 sequences are MNHNS and SASEGT. The CDR3 protein is CASWPGANVLTF. Here the CDR3 DNA reads TGTGCCAGCTGGCCTGGGGCCAACGTCCTGACTTTC.

J is TRBJ2-7 and V is TRBV29-1; D gene uncertain. Trimming took 4 bases from V and 1 from J, leaving 8 bases between them. This CDR3 is built from 12 residues. Germline CDR1 is SQVTM and CDR2 is ANQGSEA. CDR3 in amino acids: CSVAPGSYEQYF. The CDR3, as DNA: TGCAGCGTTGCTCCAGGATCCTACGAGCAGTACTTC.